This T cell receptor (beta chain) was found in a study of cytomegalovirus exposure and HLA in healthy donors. Overall study context: Earlier, 95 million to 120 million unique TCR beta sequences were recovered from about 179 million T cells by an analysis. Study results and caveats: Further analysis, carried out later, found HLA-associated TCR beta chains more clonally expanded than equally common other chains. Reportedly, TCR beta sequences accurately predicted HLA-A and HLA-B alleles in most subjects. In vitro assays verified that a few CMV-associated chains recognized CMV antigens specifically.

This clone appeared once. Antigen specificity is unknown. Researchers ran the PCR with 60 Vbeta and 13 Jbeta primers. Sequencing used immunoSEQ multiplex PCR; TCRdb keeps in-frame clones, though not all of them. Of 95,000 to 100,000 clones in the sample, about 85% are singletons; the top ten hold less than 5%. V lost 0 bases and J lost 6, with 13 bases in between. Germline lookup yields CDR1 SGHNT and CDR2 YYREEE (reference sequence). The CDR3 runs 15 residues. The sample was PBMCs. The rearrangement uses TRBV5-4 and TRBJ2-4; a possible D gene is TRBD2 (6 bases). This receptor was identified in a man aged 25-40 years in good health and CMV-seronegative. CDR3 coding DNA: TGTGCCAGCAGCTTGGCGGGGGAGGCGAGAAACATTCAGTACTTC. Protein sequence: CASSLAGEARNIQYF.